Listed here is a single T cell receptor beta chain. The data are from a study of blood T cell repertoires in COVID-19. Turning to the study itself: COVID-19 samples, acute and convalescent, were from the United States, Italy and Spain. From T cells, B-cell-depleted T cells, or PBMCs came the material, which was cDNA or gDNA.

Original handling: Estimation of nucleated cell counts relied on the amplification of reference gene primers. Some clones are missing from TCRdb's copy, which holds only in-frame ones; the method was immunoSEQ multiplex PCR. V and J calls and clone size come straight from that table; D and trimming were deduced from the DNA. The repertoire has 60,000 to 75,000 clones, about four fifths of them found once; the top ten carry 5% to 6.5%. Germline V gene lookup returns CDR1 SGHTA and CDR2 FQGTGA. The CDR3 runs 13 residues. The V gene lost 3 bases and the J gene lost 4 bases, with 8 bases spanning the gap.

The origin of this receptor is a human donor in a cohort sampled during active COVID-19. The chain carries TRBV7-3 and TRBJ2-3; weak D call: TRBD2 (5 bases). Specimen: peripheral blood. This CDR3 reads CASSLERSDTQYF. DNA of the CDR3: TGTGCCAGCAGCTTGGAGCGGTCAGATACGCAGTATTTT.